This T cell receptor (beta chain) is drawn from a study of persistence of HIV-infected CD4 T cells. Details on this clone: Its antigen is currently unknown.

The libraries were made with immunoSEQ version 4 in survey mode. The table came from immunoSEQ multiplex PCR; TCRdb's copy has only in-frame clones and leaves some out. Among about 20,000 clones listed, about 84% were seen once. Cells were stimulated with CMV-infected fibroblast lysates at 8 to 10 ug/mL. Sorting of responding CD4+ T cells relied on upregulated CD40 ligand together with CD69. This sample comprised CD4+ T cells sorted from PBMCs after roughly 18-hour stimulation, obtained from a patient who received antiretroviral therapy. The clonotype comes from an adult man with HIV who was CMV-seropositive.

DNA for the CDR3: TGTGCCAGCAGCCAAGAAACAGGGTCGGGGACTGAAGCTTTCTTT. Its translation: CASSQETGSGTEAFF. The rearrangement links TRBV4-2 to TRBJ1-1; D might be TRBD1 (6 bases). CDR1 is LGHNA, CDR2 YNFKEQ, per germline. CDR3 length equals 15 residues. V gave up 0 bases and J gave up 5 bases, with 13 bases separating them.